The 8 T cell receptor beta chains listed next were all sequenced from one sample in a study of read filtering for tumor transcriptome and immune sequencing (dated by TCRdb to 2019 to 2021). TCRdb shows the sequencer as Illumina HiSeq 4000. The Immunoverse kit was used to build TCR libraries from 400 ng RNA, with molecular barcoded adaptors covering alpha/delta and beta/gamma chains. TCRdb passed the public sequencing reads through fastp at Q25 and MiXCR, retaining productive beta sequences. A single entry per CDR3 protein holds the most common genes and DNA from its merged rows. The sample includes approximately 59,000 distinct CDR3 sequences, with roughly 12% observed a single time. Together, the top ten hold about a sixth of the sample. The sequencing input was a population of CD138-negative cells sorted from bone marrow. Interpreted using the paper, the cell subset or site label stands for: bone marrow mononuclear cells depleted of CD138+ plasma/myeloma cells by negative magnetic selection. These receptors were taken from a donor aged 40 or older with multiple myeloma.

This clonotype was detected many times. This chain uses TRBV6-2 or TRBV6-3 with TRBJ2-7, with TRBD1 matching over 10 bases. The CDR3 loop spans 13 amino acids. V was pared by 6 bases and J by 2 bases, with 1 base of the junction left unmatched. Germline assignment: CDR1 MNHEY and CDR2 SVGEGT. CDR3 nucleotides: TGTGCCAGCAGAGACAGGGGGCCCTACGAGCAGTACTTC. Its translation: CASRDRGPYEQYF.

This clonotype was observed a few times. V and J are TRBV7-3 and TRBJ2-3, with no clear D. The V end was cut by 5 bases, the J end by 2 bases, with 14 bases between. Germline CDR1 and CDR2: SGHTA and FQGTGA. The CDR3 sequence is 15 residues long. CDR3 bases: TGTGCCAGCAGCCCCCGAGGCCAAGACACAGATACGCAGTATTTT. It translates to CASSPRGQDTDTQYF.

This clonotype occurred many times. The gene calls are TRBV4-2 and TRBJ1-4; D not certain. The germline CDR1 and CDR2 sequences are LGHNA and YNFKEQ. Trimming took off 1 base at V and 6 bases at J, with 6 bases between the two ends. CDR3 size: 13 residues. The CDR3 bases are TGTGCCAGCAGCCAAGCGAATGATGAAAAACTGTTTTTT. As protein: CASSQANDEKLFF.

A word on this clonotype: This may be a read error, as it is one base from a much larger clone. The chain uses TRBV5-1 and TRBJ2-5; a possible D gene is TRBD2 (5 bases). Germline CDR1 and CDR2: SGHRS and YFSETQ. This CDR3 is built from 14 residues. The CDR3 spells CASSVMRAQETLYF. In DNA form, the CDR3 reads TGCGCCAGCAGCGTGATGAGGGCCCAAGAGACCCTGTACTTC.

This clonotype was detected many times. The V and J genes are TRBV5-1 and TRBJ2-2; weak D call: TRBD1 (6 bases). CDR3 length: 18 amino acids. V was cut by 0 bases and J by 5 bases, with 20 bases left in between. Germline V gene data show CDR1 as SGHRS and CDR2 as YFSETQ. In nucleotides, the CDR3 is TGCGCCAGCAGCTTGGGGCCTCTTACAGGGTCGAGGACCGGGGAGCTGTTTTTT. It specifies CASSLGPLTGSRTGELFF.

Many counts were recorded for this clonotype. The chain employs TRBV20-1 and TRBJ1-4, with a possible D match to TRBD1 (5 bases). Trimming shortened V by 2 bases and J by 14 bases, and 18 bases separated the two germline ends. This CDR3 spans 13 amino acids. Germline values: CDR1 DFQATT, CDR2 SNEGSKA (reference sequence). CDR3 protein: CSARRQSGQQLFF. In nucleotides, the CDR3 is TGCAGTGCTAGAAGGCAGTCCGGACAACAGCTGTTTTTT.

This clonotype was observed at least ten times. The rearrangement uses TRBV18 and TRBJ2-5; 10 bases match TRBD1. Germline assignment: CDR1 KGHSH and CDR2 LQKENI. The CDR3 contains 16 residues. V lost 1 base and J lost 5; bases outside the gene matches: 7. Here the CDR3 DNA reads TGTGCCAGCTCACCACGGACAGGGGGAATTGTGGAGACCCAGTACTTC. Its protein product is CASSPRTGGIVETQYF.

This clonotype was counted between two and nine times. Since a much larger clone is just one base distant, this may be a read error. The V and J genes are TRBV12-3 or TRBV12-4 and TRBJ2-3, with 11 bases aligning to TRBD2. The CDR3 contains 15 residues. CDR3 bases: TGTGCCAGCAGTTGGGGGACTAGCGGCACAAATACGCAGTATTTT. Translation: CASSWGTSGTNTQYF.